This TCR beta chain was profiled in a study of shared clonotypes between healthy human individuals. The overall study: Per-donor plates numbered three CD4 naive, three CD4 memory, two CD8 naive and one CD8 memory.

The assay was immunoSEQ multiplex PCR, and TCRdb's table has in-frame clones only and misses some. The sample yields about 1 million clones, more than 65% seen once. The study's findings and limits: Between a handful of donors, naive CD4 clonotypes were shared at a level of roughly 5.5%.

Comments on this clone: Its antigen remains unidentified.

CD45RA-negative memory and CD45RA+ naive subsets were split from the CD4+ cells. The source of this sequence is a man between 18 and 35 years old in good health. Source material: memory CD4+ T cells sorted from blood. Specified subset: CD45RA-negative fraction.

The CDR3 loop reads CAWSKGSTEQYF. The CDR3 DNA follows: TGTGCCTGGAGTAAGGGCTCCACGGAGCAGTACTTC. This sequence joins TRBV30 and TRBJ2-7; the D is unclear. The CDR3 loop spans 12 amino acids. Germline V gene lookup returns CDR1 GTSNPN and CDR2 SVGIG (reference sequence). The V end lost 2 bases, the J end lost 7 bases, and 12 bases lay between the germline ends.